This TCR beta chain was recovered during a study of T cell responses to AZD1222 COVID-19 vaccine. Overall study context: Timing groups of about 4 and about 12 weeks for second doses were pooled.

General study points: Recipients of two AZD1222 doses showed rising Spike-specific TCR breadth and depth.

CDR3 length: 14 amino acids. CDR1 is LNHDA and CDR2 is SQIVND in the germline V gene (reference sequence). V lost 3 bases and J 4 bases, leaving 10 bases between the germline ends. About this clone: Its antigen is undetermined.

Data came from immunoSEQ multiplex PCR; TCRdb stores just in-frame clones and leaves some out. The sample records approximately 30,000 clones, about 77% being singletons. V and J are TRBV19 and TRBJ2-1; the D is unclear. This sequence originates from an adult in good health. The sequenced sample was peripheral blood, obtained on day 0 of AZD1222 vaccination. CDR3 sequence (DNA): TGTGCCAGTAGTATTGAGTTGGGGTACAATGAGCAGTTCTTC. This sequence encodes CASSIELGYNEQFF.